One sample yielded the 10 T cell receptor beta chains listed below, sequenced in a study of T cell responses to AZD1222 COVID-19 vaccine. Libraries were prepared by immunoSEQ multiplex PCR; TCRdb keeps only in-frame clonotypes and omits some of them. This table has approximately 150,000 clones, roughly 92% appearing once. The sample consisted of peripheral blood, taken 28 days after the second AZD1222 dose. Receptors were obtained from an adult who received the AZD1222 COVID-19 vaccine.

This chain uses TRBV5-5 with TRBJ1-1; D gene ambiguous. Trimming took off 0 bases at V and 1 base at J, with 10 bases between the two ends. This CDR3 has 15 residues. The germline V gene has CDR1 SGHKS and CDR2 YYEKEE (reference sequence). The CDR3 reads CASSLGGKGNTEAFF. The CDR3 bases are TGTGCCAGCAGCTTGGGAGGAAAGGGGAACACTGAAGCTTTCTTT.

This chain links TRBV7-9 with TRBJ2-7; TRBD1 matches at 7 bases. The germline V gene has CDR1 SEHNR and CDR2 FQNEAQ (reference sequence). The CDR3 spans 13 residues. V lost 3 bases and J lost 3; bases outside the gene matches: 2. For the CDR3, the DNA is TGTGCCAGCAGCTTCGACAGGGACTACGAGCAGTACTTC. It specifies CASSFDRDYEQYF. Full variable domain (rest looked up from reference TRBV7-9 and TRBJ2-7): DTGVSQNPRHKITKRGQNVTFRCDPISEHNRLYWYRQTLGQGPEFLTYFQNEAQLEKSRLLSDRFSAERPKGSFSTLEIQRTEQGDSAMYLCASSFDRDYEQYFGPGTRLTVT.

The chain uses TRBV29-1 and TRBJ2-7, with D unclear. The CDR3 loop spans 14 amino acids. Germline V gene sequence: CDR1 SQVTM, CDR2 ANQGSEA. The V gene lost 2 bases and the J gene lost 2 bases, with 13 bases spanning the gap. DNA for the CDR3: TGCAGCGTTGAATTTGTAAGACATCCCTACGAGCAGTACTTC. This translates into CSVEFVRHPYEQYF.

V gene TRBV6-2 or TRBV6-3 combines with J gene TRBJ2-2; TRBD1 or TRBD2 may be the D gene (5 bases each). This CDR3 region has 16 residues. CDR1 is MNHEY and CDR2 is SVGEGT in the germline V gene. Trimming cost V 6 bases and J 4 bases, with 18 bases left between them. The chain's CDR3 is CASSPWGSWGTGELFF. The DNA of the CDR3 is TGTGCCAGCAGCCCTTGGGGGAGTTGGGGCACCGGGGAGCTGTTTTTT.

This chain joins TRBV2 and TRBJ1-5; 8 nucleotides align to TRBD1. After removal of 6 bases from V and 2 bases from J, the junction contained 0 bases not matched to a gene. Per the germline V gene, CDR1 is SNHLY and CDR2 is FYNNEI. This CDR3 is 13 amino acids long. The CDR3 is CASRTGGNQPQHF. The CDR3 nucleotides are TGTGCCAGCAGGACAGGGGGCAATCAGCCCCAGCATTTT.

This chain joins TRBV10-3 and TRBJ1-2, with unresolved D. V lost 2 bases, J lost 2 bases, and 6 bases lay in between. Germline V lookup: CDR1 ENHRY, CDR2 SYGVKD. There are 13 residues in the CDR3. Here the CDR3 reads CAISETENYGYTF. The CDR3 DNA reads TGTGCCATCAGTGAGACGGAGAACTATGGCTACACCTTC.

V is TRBV7-9 and J is TRBJ1-1; D might be TRBD1 (6 bases). V lost 0 bases, J lost 10 bases, and 9 bases lay in between. Germline-derived CDR1 and CDR2 are SEHNR and FQNEAQ (reference sequence). The CDR3 runs to 12 residues. DNA for the CDR3: TGTGCCAGCAGCTTAGCGAAGGGGGTAGCTTTCTTT. Translating gives CASSLAKGVAFF.

This chain uses TRBV21-1 with TRBJ1-4. TRBV21-1 is reported as a pseudogene. This CDR3 has 15 residues. CDR3 bases: TGTGCCAGCAGCGCCCCCCGTGACCCGACGTTAAAACTGTTTTTT. The encoded protein is CASSAPRDPTLKLFF.

This rearrangement joins TRBV5-1 to TRBJ2-2; D is possibly TRBD2 (5 bases). Germline loops: CDR1 SGHRS, CDR2 YFSETQ. Deletions cut 7 bases from V and 1 base from J, with 11 bases between. This CDR3 is built from 14 residues. CDR3 region: CASRGAENTGELFF. DNA of the CDR3: TGCGCCAGCCGTGGAGCGGAGAACACCGGGGAGCTGTTTTTT. Combining the CDR3 with reference TRBV5-1 and TRBJ2-2 gives the whole variable domain KAGVTQTPRYLIKTRGQQVTLSCSPISGHRSVSWYQQTPGQGLQFLFEYFSETQRNKGNFPGRFSGRQFSNSRSEMNVSTLELGDSALYLCASRGAENTGELFFGEGSRLTVL.

This chain links TRBV7-9 with TRBJ1-1; D is uncertain. Trimming took off 5 bases at V and 8 bases at J, with 15 bases between the two ends. Germline assignment: CDR1 SEHNR and CDR2 FQNEAQ (reference sequence). This CDR3 has 13 amino acids. The CDR3 loop reads CASSPLTRYEAFF. In DNA form, the CDR3 reads TGTGCCAGCAGCCCGCTCACAAGGTACGAAGCTTTCTTT.